This TCR beta chain was captured by sequencing in a study of Tregs in tolerant kidney transplant recipients (dated by TCRdb to about 2019). Notes on the research overall: The study used TCRbeta sequencing to identify donor-specific regulatory T cells before combined kidney and bone marrow transplantation, then tracked those cells after transplant. Several methods of expanding Tregs specific for an allogeneic donor were compared by TCRbeta repertoire sequencing in a few healthy controls.

Broad study findings and their caveats: Although technical replication error seemed to be minimal, the question of biological reproducibility was not addressed directly. The study was constrained by small patient numbers, and validation of the findings is required in larger populations and under other immunosuppression protocols. The most biologically relevant and donor-specific TCRbeta repertoire appeared to be identified by expanding Tregs with activated donor B cells.

Trimming removed 4 bases from V and 7 bases from J, leaving 25 bases between the germline ends. Per the germline V gene, MGHRA is the CDR1 and YSYEKL is the CDR2. Including cysteine and phenylalanine, the CDR3 has 17 amino acids. Just CDR3 DNA is preserved here, 51 bases in frame from base 1. Unstimulated Tregs (CD4+CD25+CD127-), CD4+ non-Tregs (CD4+CD25-), CD4 and CD8 cells were FACS-sorted from thawed PBMCs. Thawed PBMCs were rested overnight at 37 degrees C with 150 to 200 IU/ml IL-2 before Treg sorting. Healthy control blood was obtained either as purchased buffy coats or from healthy volunteers. Healthy control blood was processed to PBMCs by Ficoll density gradient and cryopreserved, and patient PBMCs were collected before and after transplant. For TCRbeta CDR3 sequencing, genomic DNA was extracted from sorted cells using the QIAGEN DNeasy Blood and Tissue Kit. High-throughput TCRbeta CDR3 sequencing, which included PCR amplification with bias correction and internal controls, was done commercially through immunoSEQ. Per the authors' processing: Unique productive TCRbeta sequences were defined by CDR3 nucleotide sequence where primers matched, and otherwise by CDR3 amino acid sequence together with Vbeta and Jbeta genes. As a correction for sorting error, sequences shared between sorted populations at a frequency ratio of 2:1 or less were discarded, and the remaining shared sequences were assigned to the higher population. Donor-reactive sequences were defined as at least 5-fold expanded in CFSE-low cells versus unstimulated cells, with frequency of at least 0.01% in CFSE-low cells. Repertoire divergence was quantified by Jensen-Shannon divergence using the top 100 TCRbeta sequences ranked by frequency. For any sample with multiple sequencing runs, sorting error was corrected in each run separately before the runs were pooled. Not all clones reach the TCRdb copy of this immuneACCESS table, which keeps in-frame sequences only. Checked studies attribute under half of the gap to unresolved V genes and leave the rest unexplained. D and trimming were read from the DNA, whereas the V and J calls and clone size are those reported in that table. This sample comprises about 46,000 clones, about 90% of them detected only once. 0.7% of the sample rests with the top ten.

Notes on this clone: Its target antigen remains unknown. Qualities for individual bases were not recorded, and no much larger clone is one base off.

This TCR was sampled from a human donor in good health. The specimen sequenced was Tregs from blood. Recombination linked TRBV4-1 to TRBJ2-5; TRBD2 is a possible D gene, resting on 6 matching bases. The DNA sequence follows: TGCGCCAGCAGCCTTGGTGGGACCTCGCCGGGGGTAGCGACCCAGTACTTC. This encodes CASSLGGTSPGVATQYF.